The 20 T cell receptor beta chains below were found in one sample sequenced in a study of cytomegalovirus exposure and HLA in healthy donors. Researchers ran the PCR with 60 Vbeta and 13 Jbeta primers. Profiled with immunoSEQ multiplex PCR; TCRdb holds only in-frame clones, not every one. The repertoire has approximately 130,000 clones, roughly 71% of them found once; the top ten carry 1.1% to 1.5%. Sequenced material: PBMCs. These receptors were taken from a woman aged 40 to 50 in good health and CMV-seronegative.

The gene calls are TRBV4-1 and TRBJ2-7; 10 bases are shared with TRBD2. Germline CDR1 is MGHRA and CDR2 is YSYEKL. The CDR3 consists of 15 residues. J was trimmed by 1 base and V by 4 bases; bases with no gene match: 4. The CDR3 nucleotides are TGCGCCAGCAGCCGAACTAGCGGGGATTCCTACGAGCAGTACTTC. Encoded protein: CASSRTSGDSYEQYF.

The chain combines TRBV28 with TRBJ2-2; 8 bases map to TRBD2. The CDR3 totals 16 residues. Germline V gene data show CDR1 as MDHEN and CDR2 as SYDVKM. The J segment lost 6 bases and the V segment lost 3 bases, leaving 9 bases of the junction unmatched. The CDR3 coding sequence is TGTGCCAGCAGTTTTAACGGGGGGGCTGGGCCCGGGGAGCTGTTTTTT. As protein: CASSFNGGAGPGELFF.

This clone was detected only a few times. This chain connects TRBV9 to TRBJ1-6, with D perhaps matching TRBD1 (6 bases). Germline CDR1 and CDR2: SGDLS and YYNGEE. This CDR3 has 14 residues. V lost 0 bases and J 10 bases, leaving 11 bases between the germline ends. This CDR3 is CASSVVAGASPLHF. The DNA for the CDR3 is TGTGCCAGCAGCGTAGTGGCAGGGGCCTCACCCCTCCACTTT. Full variable domain (remainder filled in from reference TRBV9 and TRBJ1-6): DSGVTQTPKHLITATGQRVTLRCSPRSGDLSVYWYQQSLDQGLQFLIQYYNGEERAKGNILERFSAQQFPDLHSELNLSSLELGDSALYFCASSVVAGASPLHFGNGTRLTVT.

The rearrangement links TRBV9 to TRBJ1-1, with 7 nucleotides matching TRBD1. The CDR3 is made up of 13 amino acids. The trim removed 3 bases at V and 3 bases at J, leaving 2 bases unmatched. Per the germline V gene, CDR1 is SGDLS and CDR2 is YYNGEE. The CDR3 sequence is CASSDRGDTEAFF. The CDR3 coding sequence is TGTGCCAGCAGCGACAGGGGTGACACTGAAGCTTTCTTT. Complete variable domain (other parts from reference TRBV9 and TRBJ1-1): DSGVTQTPKHLITATGQRVTLRCSPRSGDLSVYWYQQSLDQGLQFLIQYYNGEERAKGNILERFSAQQFPDLHSELNLSSLELGDSALYFCASSDRGDTEAFFGQGTRLTVV.

The chain joins TRBV10-1 to TRBJ1-2, with TRBD1 identical over 9 bases. The germline gives CDR1 WNHNN, CDR2 SYGVQD (reference sequence). This CDR3 spans 14 amino acids. Unmatched junction bases numbered 2, after V lost 2 bases and J lost 4 bases. This CDR3 reads CASSEGQGSYGYTF. CDR3 sequence (DNA): TGCGCCAGCAGTGAGGGACAGGGGTCCTATGGCTACACCTTC.

The rearrangement links TRBV5-4 to TRBJ2-5; perhaps TRBD1 as D (6 bases). With the DNA end fitting TRBJ2-7 better, the J assignment may be wrong. Looked up from germline, CDR1 is SGHNT and CDR2 is YYREEE (reference sequence). This CDR3 region has 14 residues. As DNA, the CDR3 is TGTGCCAGCAGCCCTGGGGGCAGGCTATACGAGCAGTACTTC. Residues: CASSPGGRLYEQYF.

The chain uses TRBV10-3 and TRBJ1-2; D is unclear. There are 12 residues in the CDR3. V lost 10 bases and J 2 bases, leaving 11 bases between the germline ends. Germline CDR1 is ENHRY and CDR2 is SYGVKD. CDR3 sequence (DNA): TGTGCCAACTCGGAGGTCAACTATGGCTACACCTTC. It specifies CANSEVNYGYTF.

The chain joins TRBV10-3 to TRBJ2-7; possibly TRBD2 for D (5 bases). The CDR3 is 16 amino acids. Germline lookup yields CDR1 ENHRY and CDR2 SYGVKD. Between the trimmed V and J ends, which lost 0 bases and 1 base, there was a span of 13 bases. CDR3 DNA: TGTGCCATCAGTGAGTCCTCCGATCGGGGATCCTACGAGCAGTACTTC. Protein product: CAISESSDRGSYEQYF.

The chain combines TRBV4-3 with TRBJ2-7, with TRBD2 identical over 7 bases. V dropped 0 bases and J dropped 4; count of bases not matched to a gene: 12. Germline V lookup: CDR1 LGHNA, CDR2 YSLEER. CDR3 size: 17 residues. As DNA, the CDR3 is TGCGCCAGCAGCCAAGATCGGGGTGGCGGGGGAAAATACGAGCAGTACTTC. It translates to CASSQDRGGGGKYEQYF.

This clone was seen at least ten times. In nucleotides, the CDR3 is TGTGCCATCAGTAGTAGCCTCCTTGAAGCTTTCTTT. This translates into CAISSSLLEAFF. V and J are TRBV10-3 and TRBJ1-1; D is unresolved. The CDR3 length is 12 residues. Per the germline V gene, CDR1 is ENHRY and CDR2 is SYGVKD. V lost 5 bases to trimming and J lost 7 bases, with 11 bases between them.

The J gene is TRBJ1-6, the V gene TRBV9, with a possible D match to TRBD1 (5 bases). The CDR3 runs to 16 residues. V gave up 3 bases and J gave up 7 bases, with 17 bases separating them. Germline V gives CDR1 SGDLS, CDR2 YYNGEE. This CDR3 is CASSGPGGDGNSPLHF. CDR3 nucleotides: TGTGCCAGCAGCGGGCCGGGAGGGGACGGCAATTCACCCCTCCACTTT.

In its sample, this clone was seen once. The chain uses TRBV29-1 and TRBJ1-6, with 10 bases identical to TRBD1. This CDR3 region has 17 residues. V trimming: 7 bases; J trimming: 1 base; junction bases outside the gene matches: 10. Germline lookup yields CDR1 SQVTM and CDR2 ANQGSEA. The CDR3 sequence: CSARDRGNVSYNSPLHF. As DNA, the CDR3 is TGCAGCGCCCGGGACAGGGGAAATGTGTCCTATAATTCACCCCTCCACTTT.

The chain has TRBV9 and TRBJ1-2; tentatively, D is TRBD1 (5 bases). Deletions cut 0 bases from V and 8 bases from J, with 8 bases between. In germline, CDR1 is SGDLS, CDR2 YYNGEE. The CDR3 covers 12 residues. Here the CDR3 DNA reads TGTGCCAGCAGCGTAGTTCGGGGGGGCTACACCTTC. It translates to CASSVVRGGYTF.

This clone has a handful of counts. The chain combines TRBV30 with TRBJ1-3; D remains unclear. V gave up 0 bases and J gave up 0 bases, with 15 bases separating them. There are 17 residues in the CDR3. The germline V gene has CDR1 GTSNPN and CDR2 SVGIG (reference sequence). CDR3 in amino acids: CAWSVLSAGPSGNTIYF. The CDR3 DNA reads as TGTGCCTGGAGTGTACTTTCGGCAGGCCCCTCTGGAAACACCATATATTTT.

The chain recombines TRBV5-1 with TRBJ2-3; D possibly corresponds to TRBD2 (6 bases). CDR1 is SGHRS, CDR2 YFSETQ, per germline. Trimming stripped 4 bases from V and 1 base from J, with 13 bases between. The CDR3 has 15 amino acids. The CDR3 protein is CASSPRDFRTDTQYF. For the CDR3, the DNA is TGCGCCAGCAGCCCGCGGGACTTTCGCACAGATACGCAGTATTTT.

In its sample, this clone was seen a few times. V gene TRBV27 combines with J gene TRBJ2-3; TRBD2 matches at 11 bases. The CDR3 runs to 20 residues. V gave up 0 bases and J gave up 3 bases; unmatched junction bases: 14. Germline-derived CDR1 and CDR2 are MNHEY and SMNVEV (reference sequence). The chain's CDR3 is CASSLSGQGLAGGPTDTQYF. The CDR3 bases are TGTGCCAGCAGTTTATCGGGCCAGGGTTTAGCGGGGGGGCCGACAGATACGCAGTATTTT.

V gene TRBV7-9 combines with J gene TRBJ1-2, with 8 bases matching TRBD1. V was clipped by 3 bases and J by 14 bases; unmatched bases: 8. Looked up from germline, CDR1 is SEHNR and CDR2 is FQNEAQ (reference sequence). The CDR3 loop spans 12 amino acids. CDR3 sequence (DNA): TGTGCCAGCAGCTTCGGACAGGGAGTTCCTACCTTC. This gives the protein CASSFGQGVPTF.

This chain connects TRBV27 to TRBJ2-7; 8 nucleotides line up with TRBD2. This CDR3 comprises 16 residues. The V gene's germline CDR1 is MNHEY and CDR2 SMNVEV (reference sequence). Germline trimming cut 6 bases from V and 5 bases from J; bases unmatched to any gene: 15. The CDR3 DNA follows: TGTGCCAGCAGCGCCGCGGGCGGGGGGCTCTTCGACGAGCAGTACTTC. Translating it yields CASSAAGGGLFDEQYF.

This chain connects TRBV19 to TRBJ1-2; D ambiguous. This CDR3 is 14 amino acids long. Looked up from germline, CDR1 is LNHDA and CDR2 is SQIVND (reference sequence). With 6 bases removed from V and 8 bases from J, the gap between germline ends came to 19 bases. The chain's CDR3 is CASRASVPTMGYTF. The DNA of the CDR3 is TGTGCCAGTAGGGCTTCGGTGCCAACTATGGGCTACACCTTC.

The J gene is TRBJ2-7, the V gene TRBV12-5, with a possible D match to TRBD1 (6 bases). This CDR3 is 18 amino acids long. V was shortened by 0 bases and J by 2 bases, with 20 bases between the two germline ends. Germline V gene sequence: CDR1 LGHNT, CDR2 FRNRAP. CDR3 loop: CASGLVHRQGSVPYEQYF. The CDR3 bases are TGTGCTAGTGGTTTGGTACATAGGCAGGGGTCGGTTCCCTACGAGCAGTACTTC.